This TCR beta chain derives from a study of neurological immune-mediated disorders. MiXCR, applied by TCRdb to the 5' RACE reads, yields one record per CDR3 protein. Of tens of thousands of distinct CDR3 sequences listed, approximately 5.8% are singletons. This clonotype was seen ten or more times. Sequencing input: CD4+ T cells from blood. This sequence originates from a woman aged 18-29 years with multiple sclerosis.

CDR3 loop: CASSPRTDSGANVLTF. In DNA, the CDR3 is TGTGCCAGCAGTCCACGGACAGACTCTGGGGCCAACGTCCTGACTTTC. The chain joins TRBV28 to TRBJ2-6; maybe TRBD1 (6 bases). The CDR3 has 16 residues. Germline CDR1 reads MDHEN; CDR2 reads SYDVKM. The germline V and J ends were trimmed by 5 bases and 0 bases, with 11 bases remaining between them.